Listed below are T cell receptor beta chains from one sample, sequenced in a study of metastatic and nonmetastatic thyroid tumors. TCRdb used MiXCR to call clones anew from the PCR reads. The table has just over 70,000 clones, 18% seen once. The material sequenced was blood. The receptor set was obtained from a female donor with papillary thyroid cancer or a benign thyroid nodule (not recorded which). Some clones in this sample may be carry-over from other donors' samples. Each CDR3 is given with its conserved first and last residue. Fields, in order: J gene, clone size, V gene, D gene, CDR3 protein, CDR3 DNA. The D gene is left open where the match is weak. Some rows mark clone size as missing; the rest say once, few, many or name a class of expanded clone.

>TRBJ2-3|many|TRBV6-5|-
CASSYSSRGSTDTQYF
TGTGCCAGCAGTTACTCGAGCCGAGGTAGTACAGATACGCAGTATTTT
>TRBJ2-6|many|TRBV18|-
CASSPGGGANVLTF
TGTGCCAGCTCACCAGGAGGTGGGGCCAACGTCCTGACTTTC
>TRBJ1-1|many|TRBV12-5|TRBD1
CASGSGQPMNTEAFF
TGTGCTAGTGGTTCGGGACAGCCTATGAACACTGAAGCTTTCTTT
>TRBJ2-7|-|TRBV6-2/TRBV6-3|TRBD1
CASSKSTGGLEQYF
TGTGCCAGCAGTAAATCTACAGGGGGCCTCGAGCAGTACTTC
>TRBJ2-7|few|TRBV6-6|TRBD2
CASSLTSVTYEQYF
TGTGCCAGCAGTTTAACTAGCGTTACCTACGAGCAGTACTTC
>TRBJ2-2|-|TRBV5-1|TRBD1
CASSPVGQAGELFF
TGCGCCAGCAGCCCCGTCGGACAGGCCGGGGAGCTGTTTTTT
>TRBJ2-1|many|TRBV13|TRBD2
CASSARTSGRRNEQFF
TGTGCCAGCAGCGCTCGGACTAGCGGGCGCCGGAATGAGCAGTTCTTC
>TRBJ1-6|-|TRBV30|TRBD1
CAWSGGTGAYSPLHF
TGTGCCTGGAGTGGTGGGACAGGGGCATATTCACCCCTCCACTTT
>TRBJ2-1|many|TRBV4-1|TRBD2
CASGGLAGGNEQFF
TGCGCCAGCGGAGGACTAGCGGGAGGGAATGAGCAGTTCTTC
>TRBJ2-7|-|TRBV28|TRBD1
CASSLTTGTGYEQYF
TGTGCCAGCAGTCTTACGACCGGGACAGGGTACGAGCAGTACTTC
>TRBJ2-7|many|TRBV20-1|-
CSASGLGPSYEQYF
TGCAGTGCCTCAGGGCTGGGACCCTCCTACGAGCAGTACTTC
>TRBJ2-3|-|TRBV20-1|TRBD2
CSAGTSGVSTDTQYF
TGCAGTGCTGGGACTAGCGGAGTTAGCACAGATACGCAGTATTTT
>TRBJ2-3|many|TRBV2|-
CASRGMGEGADTQYF
TGTGCCAGCAGGGGGATGGGAGAGGGGGCAGATACGCAGTATTTT
>TRBJ2-7|many|TRBV4-1|-
CASSQEPGGPYEQYF
TGCGCCAGCAGCCAAGAGCCAGGTGGACCCTACGAGCAGTACTTC
>TRBJ1-1|many|TRBV27|-
CASRFSNTEAFF
TGTGCCAGCAGGTTTTCGAACACTGAAGCTTTCTTT
>TRBJ1-1|-|TRBV7-2|-
CASSLGGPEAFF
TGTGCCAGCAGCTTAGGGGGGCCTGAAGCTTTCTTT
>TRBJ2-7|-|TRBV19|-
CASSKDLAYEQHF
TGTGCCAGTAGCAAGGATTTGGCCTACGAGCAGCACTTC
>TRBJ1-2|many|TRBV4-1|-
CASSQGGGYGYTF
TGCGCCAGCAGCCAAGGCGGGGGCTATGGCTACACCTTC
>TRBJ2-1|-|TRBV12-3/TRBV12-4|TRBD2
CASTKSRGLAGGPGEQFF
TGTGCCAGCACTAAAAGCCGGGGACTAGCGGGAGGGCCCGGTGAGCAGTTCTTC
>TRBJ2-1|many|TRBV28|TRBD2
CASSLAGGPIEQFF
TGTGCCAGCAGTTTGGCGGGAGGGCCTATTGAGCAGTTCTTC
>TRBJ2-7|-|TRBV5-1|-
CASSLLGLYDEQYF
TGCGCCAGCAGCTTGCTGGGATTGTACGACGAGCAGTACTTC
>TRBJ2-3|-|TRBV5-4|TRBD2
CASSLPTSGSVTDTQYF
TGTGCCAGCAGCTTACCGACTAGCGGGAGTGTCACAGATACGCAGTATTTT
>TRBJ1-2|many|TRBV12-5|-
CASGLIPQGSRDGYTF
TGTGCTAGTGGTTTGATACCCCAGGGGTCTCGGGATGGCTACACCTTC
>TRBJ2-3|many|TRBV29-1|-
CSVEFSVDTQYF
TGCAGCGTTGAGTTTTCCGTAGATACGCAGTATTTT
>TRBJ1-2|many|TRBV11-1|-
CASSLGAGVGYGYTF
TGTGCCAGCAGCTTAGGGGCCGGGGTCGGCTATGGCTACACCTTC
>TRBJ2-7|many|TRBV4-1|-
CASSQRDEQYF
TGCGCCAGCAGCCAACGGGACGAGCAGTACTTC
>TRBJ2-5|many|TRBV5-1|TRBD2
CASSLGVLAGGQETQYF
TGCGCCAGCAGCTTGGGAGTCCTAGCGGGAGGGCAAGAGACCCAGTACTTC
>TRBJ2-7|once|TRBV3-1|-
CASSRGIKMGRHEQYF
TGTGCCAGCAGCCGGGGGATCAAAATGGGGAGGCACGAGCAGTACTTC
>TRBJ2-1|-|TRBV5-1|-
CASDPIGAGISNEQFF
TGCGCCAGCGACCCGATCGGGGCGGGAATTTCCAATGAGCAGTTCTTC
>TRBJ1-3|many|TRBV2|TRBD1
CASSTDRAAGNTIYF
TGTGCCAGCAGTACAGACAGGGCGGCTGGAAACACCATATATTTT
>TRBJ2-7|many|TRBV20-1|TRBD2
CSASGRVLYEQYF
TGCAGTGCTAGCGGGAGGGTTCTCTACGAGCAGTACTTC
>TRBJ1-6|-|TRBV20-1|-
CSANLITGQSNSPLHF
TGCAGTGCTAATTTAATCACGGGGCAATCGAATTCACCCCTCCACTTT
>TRBJ2-2|-|TRBV3-1|TRBD2
CASSPGTELTSGTGTGELFF
TGTGCCAGCAGCCCCGGGACTGAACTGACTAGCGGGACAGGGACCGGGGAGCTGTTTTTT
>TRBJ2-7|many|TRBV11-3|TRBD2
CASSSTTSGPHYEQYF
TGTGCCAGCAGCTCAACAACTAGCGGACCTCACTACGAGCAGTACTTC
>TRBJ2-3|-|TRBV12-3/TRBV12-4|-
CASRVYPGTDTQYF
TGTGCCAGCAGAGTTTACCCCGGCACAGATACGCAGTATTTT
>TRBJ1-2|-|TRBV20-1|TRBD1
CSAGGTANLQYGYTF
TGCAGTGCTGGGGGGACAGCCAATTTGCAATATGGCTACACCTTC
>TRBJ2-4|many|TRBV6-4|TRBD2
CASSARGGQGNIQYF
TGTGCCAGCAGCGCCCGGGGAGGGCAAGGAAACATTCAGTACTTC
>TRBJ2-7|many|TRBV6-1|TRBD1
CASSEQTGDYEQYF
TGTGCCAGCAGTGAGCAGACAGGGGACTACGAGCAGTACTTC
>TRBJ1-2|few|TRBV5-4|TRBD1
CASSPGDRGFIGYTF
TGTGCCAGCAGCCCCGGGGACAGGGGGTTTATTGGCTACACCTTC
>TRBJ1-1|many|TRBV6-1|-
CASPAGAEAFF
TGTGCCAGCCCAGCCGGCGCTGAAGCTTTCTTT
>TRBJ2-7|many|TRBV20-1|-
CSARGGESYEQYF
TGCAGTGCCAGGGGTGGCGAGTCCTACGAGCAGTACTTC
>TRBJ1-1|many|TRBV2|-
CASSVGGGGQAFF
TGTGCCAGCAGTGTGGGGGGAGGCGGGCAAGCTTTCTTT
>TRBJ1-5|many|TRBV28|-
CASSFPSANQPQHF
TGTGCCAGCAGTTTCCCCTCAGCCAATCAGCCCCAGCATTTT
>TRBJ1-2|many|TRBV12-3/TRBV12-4|TRBD1
CASRMVGGQGVVGYTF
TGTGCCAGCAGAATGGTGGGCGGACAGGGGGTTGTTGGCTACACCTTC
>TRBJ1-5|many|TRBV28|-
CASVRGDQPQHF
TGTGCCAGCGTGAGAGGTGATCAGCCCCAGCATTTT
>TRBJ2-2|many|TRBV5-1|TRBD2
CASSFSGGNTGELFF
TGCGCCAGCAGCTTTAGCGGGGGGAACACCGGGGAGCTGTTTTTT
>TRBJ1-2|few|TRBV6-1|-
CASSRDNYGYTF
TGTGCCAGCAGTAGGGACAACTATGGCTACACCTTC
>TRBJ2-3|many|TRBV20-1|-
CSARPKGPSSLSTQYF
TGCAGTGCTAGACCAAAGGGACCGTCCTCCCTGAGTACGCAGTATTTT
>TRBJ2-7|many|TRBV5-5|TRBD1
CASSLGTVYEQYF
TGTGCCAGCAGCCTCGGGACAGTCTACGAGCAGTACTTC
>TRBJ1-2|medium-sized|TRBV30|TRBD1
CAWDRDHGYTF
TGTGCCTGGGACAGGGACCATGGCTACACCTTC
>TRBJ2-2|many|TRBV9|TRBD2
CASSLRLAGAANTGELFF
TGTGCCAGCAGCCTACGACTAGCGGGGGCCGCGAACACCGGGGAGCTGTTTTTT
>TRBJ1-2|few|TRBV10-1|-
CASSGLFDAIYCYTF
TGCGCCAGCAGTGGGCTATTCGACGCTATCTATTGCTACACCTTC
>TRBJ1-3|-|TRBV12-3/TRBV12-4|-
CASSLGGSGNTIYF
TGTGCCAGCAGTTTAGGCGGCTCTGGAAACACCATATATTTT
>TRBJ1-4|many|TRBV6-1|-
CASRQIIGKLFF
TGTGCCAGCAGACAAATCATCGGGAAGCTGTTTTTT
>TRBJ1-4|many|TRBV30|TRBD1
CAWSVGTGVEKLFF
TGTGCCTGGAGTGTAGGGACAGGCGTTGAAAAACTGTTTTTT